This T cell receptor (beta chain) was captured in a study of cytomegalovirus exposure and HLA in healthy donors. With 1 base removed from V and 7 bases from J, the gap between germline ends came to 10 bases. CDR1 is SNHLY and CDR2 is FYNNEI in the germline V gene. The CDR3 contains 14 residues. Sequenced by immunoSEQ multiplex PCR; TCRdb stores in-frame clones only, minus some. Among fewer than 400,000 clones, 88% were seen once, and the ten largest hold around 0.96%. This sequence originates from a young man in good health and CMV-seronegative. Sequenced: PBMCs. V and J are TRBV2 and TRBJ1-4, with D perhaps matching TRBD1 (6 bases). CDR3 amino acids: CASSEDRAGEKLFF. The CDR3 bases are TGTGCCAGCAGTGAAGACAGGGCAGGTGAAAAACTGTTTTTT. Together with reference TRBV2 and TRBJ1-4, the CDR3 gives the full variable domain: EPEVTQTPSHQVTQMGQEVILRCVPISNHLYFYWYRQILGQKVEFLVSFYNNEISEKSEIFDDQFSVERPDGSNFTLKIRSTKLEDSAMYFCASSEDRAGEKLFFGSGTQLSVL.